This T cell receptor beta chain was documented in a study of beta chain features in type 1 diabetes. Broader study findings: TCRB CDR3s were moderately but significantly shorter in Type 1 diabetes patients in all four CD4+ subsets.

A note on this clone: Its antigen is undetermined.

Germline lookup yields CDR1 GTSNPN and CDR2 SVGIG (reference sequence). This CDR3 spans 15 amino acids. V lost 1 base, J lost 0 bases, and 10 bases lay in between. Post-sort purity exceeded 95% for all sorted populations. All of the isolated RNA was reverse transcribed, so expressed TCRB transcripts were sequenced. Only in-frame clones appear in the TCRdb table, and some are missing; sequencing was by immunoSEQ multiplex PCR. The sample yields 300,000 to 450,000 clones, about 10% seen once. The sample consisted of central memory CD4+ T cells from blood. The TCR was taken from a young man with type 1 diabetes. The V gene is TRBV30, the J gene TRBJ1-5; unclear D gene. CDR3 protein: CAWSGPLYSNQPQHF. As DNA, the CDR3 is TGTGCCTGGAGTGGACCGCTTTATAGCAATCAGCCCCAGCATTTT.